The TCR beta chain under discussion was sequenced for a study of shared clonotypes between healthy human individuals. On the study more broadly: Three CD4 naive, three CD4 memory, two CD8 naive and one CD8 memory plate were used per donor.

In the original analysis: For the immunoSEQ data, sequences were junction-only without quality scores, so filtering differed. Here immunoSEQ multiplex PCR was the method, and the copy in TCRdb shows in-frame clones only, minus some. D and trimming were read from the DNA, whereas the V and J calls and clone size are those reported in that table. The sample has millions of clones; approximately 94% are singletons. Findings of the study overall: Generally, estimated richness proved larger in naive subsets than it did in memory subsets.

With respect to this clone: Antigen unknown.

The CDR3 sequence is 15 residues long. Germline V gene lookup returns CDR1 SGHVS and CDR2 FNYEAQ. The V gene lost 1 base and the J gene lost 4 bases, with 11 bases spanning the gap. Positive CCR7 selection of CD45RO-negative cells yielded the naive CD8 cells, and terminally differentiated effector memory CD45RA+ cells were excluded. This clonotype originated in a man younger than 35 in good health. The chain employs TRBV7-6 and TRBJ2-1; D is unresolved. The sample was naive CD8+ T cells sorted from blood. The CDR3 is CASSLEGYLYNEQFF. The CDR3 nucleotides read TGTGCCAGCAGCTTAGAAGGCTATCTATACAATGAGCAGTTCTTC.